Many counts were recorded for the clone carrying this TCR beta chain. Its target is unknown. V lost 7 bases and J lost 1, with 11 bases in between. Germline values: CDR1 MNHEY, CDR2 SVGEGT. This CDR3 spans 14 amino acids. This record comes from a study of Graves' ophthalmopathy and Graves' hyperthyroidism. Study-wide results and caveats: Most expanded clonotypes in thyroid above 0.001 frequency also showed up in blood. A 13-signature model separated ophthalmopathy from stable hyperthyroidism, reaching about 88% sensitivity and less than 82% specificity cross-validated.

CAS ≥3, NOSPECS ≥4, moderate-to-severe activity and duration under 3 months marked donors with ophthalmopathy. Investigators amplified TCR beta CDR3 regions from RNA transcripts. An initial RT-PCR round employing HTBI primers preceded a second-round multiplex PCR. TCRdb re-called the multiplex PCR reads through MiXCR, storing one row per CDR3 protein. The sample contains around 470,000 distinct CDR3 sequences, roughly an eighth of which appear only once. The sequenced sample was blood. The clonotype comes from a woman aged 25-40 years with Graves' ophthalmopathy. This rearrangement joins TRBV6-2 or TRBV6-3 to TRBJ1-5; D unresolved. CDR3 loop: CASNLLDSNQPQHF. In nucleotides, the CDR3 is TGTGCCAGCAATCTACTGGACAGCAATCAGCCCCAGCATTTT.